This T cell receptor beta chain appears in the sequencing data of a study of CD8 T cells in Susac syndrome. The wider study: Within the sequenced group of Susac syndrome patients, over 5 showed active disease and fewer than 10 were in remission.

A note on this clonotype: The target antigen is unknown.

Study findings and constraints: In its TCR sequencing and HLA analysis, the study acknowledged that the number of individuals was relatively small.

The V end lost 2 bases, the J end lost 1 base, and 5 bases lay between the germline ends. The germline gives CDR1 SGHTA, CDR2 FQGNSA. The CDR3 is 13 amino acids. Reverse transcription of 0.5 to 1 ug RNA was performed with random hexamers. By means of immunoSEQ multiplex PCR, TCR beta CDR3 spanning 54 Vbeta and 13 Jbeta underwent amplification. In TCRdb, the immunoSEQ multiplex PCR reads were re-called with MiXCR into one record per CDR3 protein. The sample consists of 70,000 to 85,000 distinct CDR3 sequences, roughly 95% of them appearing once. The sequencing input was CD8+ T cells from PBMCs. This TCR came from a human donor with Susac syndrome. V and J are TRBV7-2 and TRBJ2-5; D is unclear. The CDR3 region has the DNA TGTGCCAGCAGCTTAAGCACCCAAGAGACCCAGTACTTC. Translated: CASSLSTQETQYF. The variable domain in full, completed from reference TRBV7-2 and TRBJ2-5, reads GAGVSQSPSNKVTEKGKDVELRCDPISGHTALYWYRQSLGQGLEFLIYFQGNSAPDKSGLPSDRFSAERTGGSVSTLTIQRTQQEDSAVYLCASSLSTQETQYFGPGTRLLVL.